A single sample is the source of the 26 T cell receptor beta chains below, sequenced in a study of CD8+ T cells in alopecia areata (dated by TCRdb to the late 2010s). Library preparation was by the immunoSEQ multiplex PCR assay. RNA was extracted from all samples and reverse transcribed into cDNA, which served as template for TCR sequencing. Here the immuneACCESS table is served through TCRdb, limited to in-frame sequences with V and J called. Missing clones are a known gap in these copies; in checked studies unresolved V genes cover under half, and the rest lacks a known reason. This sample has 150,000 to 190,000 clones in its table, and about 50% of those were observed once. The top ten clonotypes cover roughly 21% of the sample. The intended sense of this specimen's time point label: baseline before oral tofacitinib. The sample consisted of CD8+ T cells sorted from blood, taken at week 0. The receptors come from a human donor with alopecia areata.

This chain connects TRBV5-1 to TRBJ1-5, with TRBD1 as a possible D gene (6 bases). V was cut by 4 bases and J by 4 bases, with 15 bases left in between. The CDR3 covers 15 residues. Germline V CDR1 and CDR2: SGHRS, YFSETQ. CDR3 sequence (DNA): TGCGCCAGCAGCCTGGACAGCCAGGGTAATCAGCCCCAGCATTTT. Amino acid sequence: CASSLDSQGNQPQHF.

V gene TRBV9 combines with J gene TRBJ2-1; maybe TRBD2 (5 bases). V lost 4 bases and J lost 10, with 12 bases in between. This CDR3 spans 12 amino acids. Germline V gives CDR1 SGDLS, CDR2 YYNGEE. In DNA, the CDR3 is TGTGCCAGCAGCTTCCAAGGCGGGGAGCAGTTCTTC. It translates to CASSFQGGEQFF. Combining the CDR3 with reference TRBV9 and TRBJ2-1 gives the whole variable domain DSGVTQTPKHLITATGQRVTLRCSPRSGDLSVYWYQQSLDQGLQFLIQYYNGEERAKGNILERFSAQQFPDLHSELNLSSLELGDSALYFCASSFQGGEQFFGPGTRLTVL.

V is TRBV4-1 and J is TRBJ2-7; TRBD1 is a possible D gene (6 bases). Trimming pared 3 bases from V and 3 bases from J, leaving 15 bases between. The CDR3 sequence is 15 residues long. The V gene's germline CDR1 is MGHRA and CDR2 YSYEKL. CDR3 amino acids: CASSQRDTGVYEQYF. CDR3 DNA sequence: TGCGCCAGCAGCCAGAGGGACACTGGGGTCTACGAGCAGTACTTC.

The V call is TRBV2, the J call TRBJ2-7; a weak D match, TRBD1 (6 bases). With 1 base removed from V and 0 bases from J, the gap between germline ends came to 10 bases. The CDR3 has 15 residues. Germline V gives CDR1 SNHLY, CDR2 FYNNEI. The CDR3 nucleotides read TGTGCCAGCAGTGAAGGTACGGACAGCTCCTACGAGCAGTACTTC. Its protein is CASSEGTDSSYEQYF.

The table lists this clone with a few counts. The chain uses TRBV5-6 and TRBJ2-1, with 8 nucleotides matching TRBD2. The length of the CDR3 is 13 residues. Germline trimming cut 3 bases from V and 12 bases from J; bases unmatched to any gene: 8. Germline values: CDR1 SGHDT, CDR2 YYEEEE. The chain's CDR3 is CASSSETAGGQFF. The CDR3 DNA follows: TGTGCCAGCAGCTCTGAAACGGCGGGAGGGCAGTTCTTC.

The chain employs TRBV29-1 and TRBJ1-1; D unclear. V shed 1 base and J shed 3 bases, with 9 bases lying between them. Germline values: CDR1 SQVTM, CDR2 ANQGSEA. The CDR3 consists of 13 residues. CDR3: CSVEVREYTEAFF. DNA of the CDR3: TGCAGCGTTGAAGTGAGGGAGTACACTGAAGCTTTCTTT.

The chain combines TRBV5-4 with TRBJ2-2; D remains unclear. CDR3 length: 15 residues. The germline V gene encodes CDR1 SGHNT and CDR2 YYREEE (reference sequence). Trimming cost V 4 bases and J 0 bases, with 10 bases left between them. CDR3 in amino acids: CASSTRASNTGELFF. CDR3 DNA sequence: TGTGCCAGCAGCACCCGGGCGTCGAACACCGGGGAGCTGTTTTTT. The full variable domain, in which reference TRBV5-4 and TRBJ2-2 provide the parts outside the CDR3, is ETGVTQSPTHLIKTRGQQVTLRCSSQSGHNTVSWYQQALGQGPQFIFQYYREEENGRGNFPPRFSGLQFPNYSSELNVNALELDDSALYLCASSTRASNTGELFFGEGSRLTVL.

The rearrangement uses TRBV4-1 and TRBJ1-6; D is perhaps TRBD1 (5 bases). This CDR3 contains 19 residues. V was cut by 0 bases and J by 4 bases, with 19 bases left in between. Germline V gene lookup returns CDR1 MGHRA and CDR2 YSYEKL. CDR3 protein: CASSQDVGQGISYNSPLHF. CDR3 in DNA: TGCGCCAGCAGCCAAGATGTTGGGCAGGGCATATCATATAATTCACCCCTCCACTTT.

This clone occurred once. V and J are TRBV19 and TRBJ1-2, with 9 bases lining up with TRBD1. Germline V gene data show CDR1 as LNHDA and CDR2 as SQIVND (reference sequence). Germline trimming cut 5 bases from V and 4 bases from J; bases unmatched to any gene: 5. The CDR3 has 14 residues. CDR3 nucleotide sequence: TGTGCCAGTAGTCTCGGGACAGGGTCCTATGGCTACACCTTC. Translating it yields CASSLGTGSYGYTF.

The chain employs TRBV7-2 and TRBJ1-5; the D gene is possibly TRBD1 (5 bases). V dropped 6 bases and J dropped 4 bases, with 16 bases sitting between them. From germline, CDR1 is SGHTA and CDR2 FQGNSA. This CDR3 is 15 amino acids long. CDR3 nucleotide sequence: TGTGCCAGCAGGCAGCAATCCCAGGGAAATCAGCCCCAGCATTTT. This sequence encodes CASRQQSQGNQPQHF.

The chain carries TRBV7-2 and TRBJ2-5; a possible D gene is TRBD2 (5 bases). Trimming took 5 bases from V and 0 from J, leaving 13 bases between them. The CDR3 consists of 15 residues. In germline, CDR1 is SGHTA, CDR2 FQGNSA. The CDR3 DNA reads TGTGCCAGCAGCCGTCGGACGGGGTACCAAGAGACCCAGTACTTC. The encoded protein is CASSRRTGYQETQYF.

The J gene is TRBJ1-1, the V gene TRBV13; a weak D match, TRBD1 (6 bases). The germline V and J ends were trimmed by 6 bases and 2 bases, with 13 bases remaining between them. The CDR3 covers 14 residues. The germline V gene encodes CDR1 PRHDT and CDR2 FYEKMQ (reference sequence). CDR3 sequence (DNA): TGTGCCAGCAGTCAAGGGACATTAAACACTGAAGCTTTCTTT. Its translation is CASSQGTLNTEAFF.

This chain joins TRBV9 and TRBJ1-2, with D unresolved. Germline-derived CDR1 and CDR2 are SGDLS and YYNGEE. V was cut by 3 bases and J by 3 bases, with 12 bases left in between. This CDR3 comprises 14 residues. CDR3 in DNA: TGTGCCAGCAGCGCCCGGGGAGCGGACTATGGCTACACCTTC. Its translation is CASSARGADYGYTF.

The V and J genes are TRBV7-9 and TRBJ1-1; 7 positions match TRBD1. The CDR3 runs to 12 residues. The ends lost 4 bases at V and 11 bases at J; junction bases unmatched: 7. Germline CDR1 SEHNR, CDR2 FQNEAQ (reference sequence). The DNA of the CDR3 is TGTGCCAGCAGCTACACCGGGACAGTCGCTTTCTTT. Amino acid sequence: CASSYTGTVAFF. Full variable domain (remainder filled in from reference TRBV7-9 and TRBJ1-1): DTGVSQNPRHKITKRGQNVTFRCDPISEHNRLYWYRQTLGQGPEFLTYFQNEAQLEKSRLLSDRFSAERPKGSFSTLEIQRTEQGDSAMYLCASSYTGTVAFFGQGTRLTVV.

In this sample, this clone turned up a few times. V and J are TRBV15 and TRBJ1-2; D perhaps matches TRBD1 (6 bases). Per the germline V gene, CDR1 is LNHNV and CDR2 is YYDKDF (reference sequence). The V gene lost 8 bases and the J gene lost 0 bases, with 10 bases spanning the gap. The CDR3 has 13 amino acids. CDR3 residues: CATRDTSNYGYTF. The CDR3 DNA reads as TGTGCCACCCGGGACACCTCTAACTATGGCTACACCTTC.

This clone showed up just once. The chain uses TRBV7-9 and TRBJ2-3; D unclear. Trimming cost V 2 bases and J 5 bases, with 8 bases left between them. This CDR3 region has 13 residues. Germline V gene lookup returns CDR1 SEHNR and CDR2 FQNEAQ (reference sequence). CDR3 loop: CASSLNDEDTQYF. Here the CDR3 DNA reads TGTGCCAGCAGCTTAAATGACGAAGATACGCAGTATTTT.

The CDR3 protein is CASSIRRETGELFF. The CDR3 DNA is TGCGCCAGCAGCATTCGCAGGGAAACCGGGGAGCTGTTTTTT. The gene calls are TRBV4-3 and TRBJ2-2, with a weak D call TRBD1 (5 bases). The germline V and J ends were trimmed by 5 bases and 5 bases, with 12 bases remaining between them. CDR1 is LGHNA, CDR2 YSLEER, per germline. The CDR3 length is 14 residues.

The J gene is TRBJ1-5, the V gene TRBV15, with D perhaps matching TRBD1 (6 bases). CDR3 length: 15 amino acids. The V gene's germline CDR1 is LNHNV and CDR2 YYDKDF (reference sequence). The V end lost 5 bases, the J end lost 7 bases, and 18 bases lay between the germline ends. In DNA form, the CDR3 reads TGTGCCACCAGCCCCCAAAGGGGGGGGAACCAGCCCCAGCATTTT. Protein product: CATSPQRGGNQPQHF.

The chain recombines TRBV4-1 with TRBJ2-7; D may be TRBD2 (6 bases). The CDR3 has 15 amino acids. Trimming cost V 3 bases and J 4 bases, with 16 bases left between them. Germline V gene data show CDR1 as MGHRA and CDR2 as YSYEKL. CDR3 residues: CASSQVPGTLYEQYF. CDR3 DNA: TGCGCCAGCAGCCAGGTCCCAGGGACTCTGTACGAGCAGTACTTC.

This clone has just a few counts. The rearrangement links TRBV9 to TRBJ2-3, with 11 bases lining up with TRBD2. Germline loops: CDR1 SGDLS, CDR2 YYNGEE. The length of the CDR3 is 15 residues. Losses at the gene ends were 4 bases for V and 3 bases for J; bases not matched to a gene: 4. In nucleotides, the CDR3 is TGTGCCAGCAGCCCTAGCGGGGGGCGAACAGATACGCAGTATTTT. Translation gives CASSPSGGRTDTQYF. The full variable domain, its missing parts supplied by reference TRBV9 and TRBJ2-3, is DSGVTQTPKHLITATGQRVTLRCSPRSGDLSVYWYQQSLDQGLQFLIQYYNGEERAKGNILERFSAQQFPDLHSELNLSSLELGDSALYFCASSPSGGRTDTQYFGPGTRLTVL.

This clone was picked up a small number of times. The chain employs TRBV4-3 and TRBJ2-5, with D possibly matching TRBD2 (6 bases). Between the trimmed V and J ends, which lost 1 base and 4 bases, there was a span of 13 bases. The V gene's germline CDR1 is LGHNA and CDR2 YSLEER. The CDR3 runs to 15 residues. CDR3 coding DNA: TGCGCCAGCAGCCAAGTCGGGGGTGATCCAGAGACCCAGTACTTC. Translating gives CASSQVGGDPETQYF.

The gene calls are TRBV15 and TRBJ2-7; TRBD1 aligns across 7 bases. The CDR3 spans 14 residues. CDR1 and CDR2 (germline): LNHNV, YYDKDF (reference sequence). J lost 4 bases, V lost 3 bases, and 6 bases had no gene match. In DNA form, the CDR3 reads TGTGCCACCAGCAGTGGGACAGTCTCTTACGAGCAGTACTTC. Translation: CATSSGTVSYEQYF.

This rearrangement joins TRBV7-9 to TRBJ2-7, with D tentatively TRBD1 or TRBD2 (5 bases each). Germline V gives CDR1 SEHNR, CDR2 FQNEAQ (reference sequence). The CDR3 contains 12 residues. V lost 5 bases and J lost 3, with 8 bases in between. CDR3 in amino acids: CASSPGGYEQYF. As DNA, the CDR3 is TGTGCCAGCAGCCCTGGGGGCTACGAGCAGTACTTC.

This clone turned up a few times. The genes are TRBV10-3 and TRBJ2-7, with D perhaps matching TRBD1 (5 bases). The CDR3 length is 12 residues. The germline CDR1 and CDR2 sequences are ENHRY and SYGVKD. With 10 bases removed from V and 2 bases from J, the gap between germline ends came to 12 bases. CDR3 sequence reads: CATTMGPYEQYF. CDR3 bases: TGTGCCACCACCATGGGGCCCTACGAGCAGTACTTC.

The chain carries TRBV9 and TRBJ2-5; D tentatively reads TRBD1 or TRBD2 (6 bases each). Per the germline V gene, CDR1 is SGDLS and CDR2 is YYNGEE. V lost 4 bases and J lost 6, with 13 bases in between. CDR3 length equals 13 residues. CDR3 protein: CASSSTGGKTQYF. The CDR3 bases are TGTGCCAGCAGCTCGACAGGAGGGAAGACCCAGTACTTC.

This chain connects TRBV7-9 to TRBJ2-7; 10 nucleotides align to TRBD1. The junction had 5 bases not matched to a gene; V was cut back by 5 bases and J by 7 bases. This CDR3 comprises 13 residues. Per the germline V gene, CDR1 is SEHNR and CDR2 is FQNEAQ (reference sequence). DNA of the CDR3: TGTGCCAGCAGCACCGGGACAGGGGATGAGCAGTACTTC. Its translation is CASSTGTGDEQYF.